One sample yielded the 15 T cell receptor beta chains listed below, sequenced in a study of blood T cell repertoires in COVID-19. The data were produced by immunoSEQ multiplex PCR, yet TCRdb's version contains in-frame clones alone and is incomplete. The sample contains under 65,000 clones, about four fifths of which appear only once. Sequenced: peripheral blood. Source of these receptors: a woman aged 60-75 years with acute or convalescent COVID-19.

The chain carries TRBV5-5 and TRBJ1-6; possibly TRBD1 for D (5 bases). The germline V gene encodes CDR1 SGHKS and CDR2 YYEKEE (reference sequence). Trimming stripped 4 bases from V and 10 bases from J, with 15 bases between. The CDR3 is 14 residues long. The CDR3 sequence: CASSPRQGGSPLHF. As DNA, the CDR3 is TGTGCCAGCAGCCCCCGGCAGGGTGGATCACCCCTCCACTTT.

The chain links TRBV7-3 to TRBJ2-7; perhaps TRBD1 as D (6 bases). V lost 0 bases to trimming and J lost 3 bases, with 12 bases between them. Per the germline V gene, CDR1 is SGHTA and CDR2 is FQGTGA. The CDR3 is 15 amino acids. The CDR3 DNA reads TGTGCCAGCAGCTTAACGGGGGCCATTAACTACGAGCAGTACTTC. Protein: CASSLTGAINYEQYF.

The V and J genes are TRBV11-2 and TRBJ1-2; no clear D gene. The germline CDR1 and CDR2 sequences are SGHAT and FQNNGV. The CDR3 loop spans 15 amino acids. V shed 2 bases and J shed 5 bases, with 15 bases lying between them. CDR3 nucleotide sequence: TGTGCCAGCAGCTTATCCAATGCGGGAGGATATGGCTACACCTTC. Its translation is CASSLSNAGGYGYTF.

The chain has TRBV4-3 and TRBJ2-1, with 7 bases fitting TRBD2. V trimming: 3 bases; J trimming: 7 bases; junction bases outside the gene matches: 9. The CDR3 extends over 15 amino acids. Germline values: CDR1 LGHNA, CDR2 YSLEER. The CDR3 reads CASSQWGGDLNEQFF. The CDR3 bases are TGCGCCAGCAGCCAGTGGGGGGGGGATTTGAATGAGCAGTTCTTC.

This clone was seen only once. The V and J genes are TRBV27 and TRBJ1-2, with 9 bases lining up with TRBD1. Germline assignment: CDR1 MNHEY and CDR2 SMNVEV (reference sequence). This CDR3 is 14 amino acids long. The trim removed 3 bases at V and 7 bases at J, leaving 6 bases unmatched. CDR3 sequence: CASSFGTGYGGYTF. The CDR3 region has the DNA TGTGCCAGCAGTTTCGGGACAGGGTACGGTGGCTACACCTTC.

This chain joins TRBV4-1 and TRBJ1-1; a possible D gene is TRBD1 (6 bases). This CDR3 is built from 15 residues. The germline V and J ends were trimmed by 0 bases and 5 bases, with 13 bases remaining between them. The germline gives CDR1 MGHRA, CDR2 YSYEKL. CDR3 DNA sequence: TGCGCCAGCAGCCAAGATGGGCAGGGGTGGACTGAAGCTTTCTTT. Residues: CASSQDGQGWTEAFF.

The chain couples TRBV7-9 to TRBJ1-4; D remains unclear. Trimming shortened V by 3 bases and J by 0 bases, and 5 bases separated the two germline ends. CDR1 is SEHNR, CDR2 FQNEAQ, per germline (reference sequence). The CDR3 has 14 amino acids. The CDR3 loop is CASSFPATNEKLFF. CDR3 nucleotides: TGTGCCAGCAGCTTCCCGGCAACTAATGAAAAACTGTTTTTT.

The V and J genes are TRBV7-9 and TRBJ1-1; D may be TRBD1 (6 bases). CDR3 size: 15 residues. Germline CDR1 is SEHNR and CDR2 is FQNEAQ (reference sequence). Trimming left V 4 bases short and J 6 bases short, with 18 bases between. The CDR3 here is CASSSTVGGAAEAFF. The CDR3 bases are TGTGCCAGCAGCTCAACGGTTGGGGGCGCTGCTGAAGCTTTCTTT.

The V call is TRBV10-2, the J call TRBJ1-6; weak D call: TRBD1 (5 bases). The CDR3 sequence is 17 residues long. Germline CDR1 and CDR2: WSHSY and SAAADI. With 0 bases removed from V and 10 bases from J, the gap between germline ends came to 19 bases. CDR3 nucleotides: TGCGCCAGCAGTGAGTCTCGGGCAGGGATGTCTGGATCACCCCTCCACTTT. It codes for CASSESRAGMSGSPLHF.

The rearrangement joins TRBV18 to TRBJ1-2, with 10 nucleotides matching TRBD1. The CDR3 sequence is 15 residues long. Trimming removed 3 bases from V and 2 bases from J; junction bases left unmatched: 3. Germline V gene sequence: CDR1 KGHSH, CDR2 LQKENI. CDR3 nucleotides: TGTGCCAGCTCACCTATGGACAGGGGGAACTATGGCTACACCTTC. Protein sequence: CASSPMDRGNYGYTF.

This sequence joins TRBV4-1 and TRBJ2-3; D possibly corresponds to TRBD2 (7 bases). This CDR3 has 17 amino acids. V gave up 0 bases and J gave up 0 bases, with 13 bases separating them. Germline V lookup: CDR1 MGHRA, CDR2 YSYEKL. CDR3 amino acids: CASSQEWGGSSTDTQYF. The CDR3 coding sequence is TGCGCCAGCAGCCAAGAATGGGGGGGCTCTAGCACAGATACGCAGTATTTT.

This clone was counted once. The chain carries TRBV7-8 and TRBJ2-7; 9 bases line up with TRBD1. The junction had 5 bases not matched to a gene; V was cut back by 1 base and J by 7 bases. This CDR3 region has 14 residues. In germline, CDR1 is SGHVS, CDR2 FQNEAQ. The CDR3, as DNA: TGTGCCAGCAGCTTAGTACAGGGGGCGCGAGAGCAGTACTTC. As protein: CASSLVQGAREQYF.

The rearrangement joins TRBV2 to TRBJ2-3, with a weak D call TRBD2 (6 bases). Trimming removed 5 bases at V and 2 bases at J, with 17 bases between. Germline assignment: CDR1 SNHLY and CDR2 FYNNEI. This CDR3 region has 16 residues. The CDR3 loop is CASSLRGARVTDTQYF. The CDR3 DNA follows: TGTGCCAGCAGTCTGCGGGGAGCGAGGGTCACAGATACGCAGTATTTT. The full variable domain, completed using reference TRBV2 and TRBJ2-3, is EPEVTQTPSHQVTQMGQEVILRCVPISNHLYFYWYRQILGQKVEFLVSFYNNEISEKSEIFDDQFSVERPDGSNFTLKIRSTKLEDSAMYFCASSLRGARVTDTQYFGPGTRLTVL.

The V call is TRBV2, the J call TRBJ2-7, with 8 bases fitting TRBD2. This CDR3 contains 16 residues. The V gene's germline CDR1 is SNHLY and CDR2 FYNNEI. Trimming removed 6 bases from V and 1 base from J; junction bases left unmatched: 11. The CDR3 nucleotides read TGTGCCAGCAGCAGGAGCGGGGGCCTTGCATCCTACGAGCAGTACTTC. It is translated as CASSRSGGLASYEQYF.

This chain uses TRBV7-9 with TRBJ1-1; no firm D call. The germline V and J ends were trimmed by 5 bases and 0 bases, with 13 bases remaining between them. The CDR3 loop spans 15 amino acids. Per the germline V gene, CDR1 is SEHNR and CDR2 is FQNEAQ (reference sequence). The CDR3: CASSRSRTLNTEAFF. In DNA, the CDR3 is TGTGCCAGCAGCCGCTCCAGGACTTTGAACACTGAAGCTTTCTTT.